This passage covers 29 T cell receptor beta chains from one sample sequenced in a study of CD4 and CD8 cells across lung adenocarcinoma regions. TCRdb used MiXCR to reprocess the PCR reads, holding one entry per CDR3 protein. This sample carries tens of thousands of distinct CDR3 sequences, 40% to 65% of them seen once, and the ten largest clones take about a fifth. The sequencing input was CD4+ T cells from the center of a lung tumor. Source of these receptors: a male donor with lung adenocarcinoma. The CD4 and CD8 labels of this study may be unreliable.

This clonotype was detected ten times or more. The rearrangement joins TRBV27 to TRBJ2-3; possible D gene TRBD1, 5 bases. CDR1 and CDR2 (germline): MNHEY, SMNVEV (reference sequence). V lost 0 bases, J lost 0 bases, and 13 bases lay in between. The CDR3 sequence is 17 residues long. The CDR3 protein is CASSLSIGGASTDTQYF. CDR3 nucleotides: TGTGCCAGCAGTTTATCGATCGGTGGGGCGAGCACAGATACGCAGTATTTT.

This clonotype was seen only a few times. The chain links TRBV4-1 to TRBJ2-5; 12 bases are shared with TRBD2. Germline values: CDR1 MGHRA, CDR2 YSYEKL. J was trimmed by 4 bases and V by 0 bases; bases with no gene match: 12. This CDR3 region has 19 residues. The CDR3 sequence: CASSQDLRLAGGPAETQYF. CDR3 coding DNA: TGCGCCAGCAGCCAAGATCTTCGGCTAGCGGGAGGGCCCGCAGAGACCCAGTACTTC.

As concerns this clonotype: A junction boundary mismatches the germline segment, possibly from a read error. The chain is built from TRBV11-3 and TRBJ2-4; D ambiguous. CDR1 and CDR2 (germline): SGHNT, YENEEA. The length of the CDR3 is 11 residues. As DNA, the CDR3 is TGTGGCATCAGCCCGAAAAACACTCAGTACTTC. This encodes CGISPKNTQYF.

A remark on this clonotype: One junction end disagrees with the germline gene, perhaps due to a read error. The gene calls are TRBV6-4 and TRBJ2-3; TRBD1 or TRBD2 may be the D gene (5 bases each). Germline V CDR1 and CDR2: MRHNA, SNTAGT. CDR3 size: 15 residues. As DNA, the CDR3 is TGTGCCAGCGTCTCGGGGCGCGGAGCCAAAAATACGCAGTATTTC. Encoded protein: CASVSGRGAKNTQYF.

This clonotype was seen repeatedly, ten times or more. This rearrangement joins TRBV10-1 to TRBJ2-1; TRBD2 aligns across 9 bases. CDR1 WNHNN and CDR2 SYGVQD come from the germline V gene (reference sequence). Trimming at V came to 4 bases and at J to 4 bases, leaving 11 bases not matched to a gene. This CDR3 spans 17 amino acids. The CDR3 DNA follows: TGCGCCAGCAGTGGGCTTAAGGTAGCGGGAGTTTACAATGAGCAGTTCTTC. Protein: CASSGLKVAGVYNEQFF.

This clonotype was seen once. This sequence joins TRBV11-2 and TRBJ2-3; TRBD2 matches at 7 bases. The germline CDR1 and CDR2 sequences are SGHAT and FQNNGV. J lost 4 bases, V lost 8 bases, and 15 bases had no gene match. This CDR3 spans 16 amino acids. CDR3 nucleotide sequence: TGTGCCAGCGGGGGGGACGGGGGGAGTGACCCAGATACGCAGTATTTT. This translates into CASGGDGGSDPDTQYF. Full variable domain (rest looked up from reference TRBV11-2 and TRBJ2-3): EAGVAQSPRYKIIEKRQSVAFWCNPISGHATLYWYQQILGQGPKLLIQFQNNGVVDDSQLPKDRFSAERLKGVDSTLKIQPAKLEDSAVYLCASGGDGGSDPDTQYFGPGTRLTVL.

Many counts were recorded for this clonotype. The genes are TRBV10-1 and TRBJ2-5; TRBD2 matches at 7 bases. Germline CDR1 reads WNHNN; CDR2 reads SYGVQD (reference sequence). There are 15 residues in the CDR3. V was pared by 11 bases and J by 2 bases, with 14 bases of the junction left unmatched. The CDR3 loop is CARTPLTSRQETQYF. The CDR3 DNA reads as TGCGCCCGCACCCCGCTGACTAGCCGTCAAGAGACCCAGTACTTC.

The chain has TRBV6-1 and TRBJ2-3; either TRBD1 or TRBD2 may fit D (5 bases each). V gave up 8 bases and J gave up 4 bases, with 13 bases separating them. Germline V CDR1 and CDR2: MNHNS, SASEGT. The CDR3 contains 13 residues. The chain's CDR3 is CASGGDGADTQYF. CDR3 coding DNA: TGTGCCAGCGGTGGGGACGGCGCAGATACGCAGTATTTT.

This clonotype was recorded once. This chain joins TRBV4-2 and TRBJ2-1; no reliable D call. V lost 4 bases and J 5 bases, leaving 9 bases between the germline ends. This CDR3 contains 13 residues. Germline V gene data show CDR1 as LGHNA and CDR2 as YNFKEQ. The chain's CDR3 is CASSRGDDNEQFF. The CDR3 nucleotides are TGTGCCAGCAGCCGCGGCGACGACAATGAGCAGTTCTTC.

The chain carries TRBV6-5 and TRBJ2-2; D gene ambiguous. Per the germline V gene, CDR1 is MNHEY and CDR2 is SVGAGI. This CDR3 is 15 amino acids long. Trimming stripped 6 bases from V and 12 bases from J, with 23 bases between. CDR3 sequence: CASRLQSGITDKLFF. The CDR3, as DNA: TGTGCCAGCAGACTCCAGTCTGGAATCACAGATAAGCTGTTTTTT.

This clonotype showed up many times. The chain couples TRBV7-2 to TRBJ2-1, with TRBD2 identical over 11 bases. The J call is in doubt because the DNA end fits TRBJ2-5 better. The CDR3 sequence is 17 residues long. The germline gives CDR1 SGHTA, CDR2 FQGNSA. CDR3 DNA sequence: TGTGCCAGCAGCGACGTAGCGGGAGGGCTTCAAGGAGAGACCCAGTACTTC. Residues: CASSDVAGGLQGETQYF.

This clonotype was seen ten or more times. The chain recombines TRBV12-3 or TRBV12-4 with TRBJ1-2; 7 bases are shared with TRBD1. With 3 bases clipped from V and 10 bases from J, the junction kept 8 bases outside the gene matches. The CDR3 is 13 residues long. The CDR3 DNA is TGTGCCAGCAGTTTGACAGGGTCAGGGTACTACACCTTC. Amino acids: CASSLTGSGYYTF.

V is TRBV7-8 and J is TRBJ2-4; D call uncertain. The J call is doubtful: the DNA matches TRBJ2-5 better. CDR3 length equals 12 residues. The germline V gene has CDR1 SGHVS and CDR2 FQNEAQ. Here the CDR3 DNA reads TGTGCCAGCAGCTTAGTCACAGAGACCCAGTACTTC. Translating it yields CASSLVTETQYF.

The chain recombines TRBV6-1 with TRBJ2-2, with TRBD2 as a possible D gene (5 bases). Gene TRBJ2-3 matches the end of the DNA better, so the J call may be wrong. The V gene's germline CDR1 is MNHNS and CDR2 SASEGT. This CDR3 contains 14 residues. CDR3 nucleotide sequence: TGTGCCAGCACCCCGGGGTGGAGCACCGGTGAGCAGTATTTT. Translating gives CASTPGWSTGEQYF.

Details on this clonotype: Likely a read error: the CDR3 ends without its conserved phenylalanine or tryptophan. The DNA is omitted, as the CDR3 cannot be located on it reliably, and the CDR3 follows TCRdb's listing. The rearrangement links TRBV28 to TRBJ2-4; the D call of TRBD1 is as the table states it, not checked on the DNA. Germline CDR1 is MDHEN and CDR2 is SYDVKM. Counting both end residues, the CDR3 totals 9 amino acids. The CDR3 protein is CASSFPWGQ.

In its sample, this clonotype was seen many times. The J gene is TRBJ2-1, the V gene TRBV6-4, with TRBD2 as a possible D gene (6 bases). Germline-derived CDR1 and CDR2 are MRHNA and SNTAGT. The germline V and J ends were trimmed by 5 bases and 5 bases, with 19 bases remaining between them. This CDR3 contains 16 residues. CDR3 bases: TGTGCCAGCAGTTCTGGATACGGGGGAGCGCACAATGAGCAGTTCTTC. This codes for CASSSGYGGAHNEQFF.

J is TRBJ2-1 and V is TRBV6-9; the match to TRBD2 covers 10 bases. The J call may be incorrect, as the DNA end agrees better with TRBJ2-7. CDR1 is MNHGY and CDR2 is SVAAGI in the germline V gene. The CDR3 consists of 14 residues. The CDR3 region is CASSYSGRADKQYF. The CDR3 nucleotides are TGTGCCAGCAGTTATAGCGGGAGGGCAGATAAGCAGTACTTC.

About this clonotype: This sequence may be a read error, since a much larger clone differs from it by one base. This chain connects TRBV11-3 to TRBJ2-5, with a possible D match to TRBD1 (6 bases). V lost 5 bases and J lost 11, with 27 bases in between. In germline, CDR1 is SGHNT, CDR2 YENEEA. CDR3 length: 16 amino acids. The CDR3 region has the DNA TGTGCCAGCAGCGCCCACCTGAGGGGGTTCGTCAATGAGCAGTACTTC. Translating it yields CASSAHLRGFVNEQYF.

This clonotype was found once. The rearrangement links TRBV6-1 to TRBJ2-3, with TRBD2 matching 7 bases. This CDR3 comprises 15 residues. From germline, CDR1 is MNHNS and CDR2 SASEGT. V lost 2 bases and J lost 0; bases outside the gene matches: 2. CDR3 DNA sequence: TGTGCCAGCAGTGAATTTAGCGGGAGCACAGATACGCAGTATTTT. Its protein is CASSEFSGSTDTQYF.

As for this clonotype: At one boundary the junction diverges from the germline segment, which might be a read error. The chain recombines TRBV27 with TRBJ2-5; the match to TRBD2 covers 7 bases. The CDR3 spans 14 residues. Per the germline V gene, CDR1 is MNHEY and CDR2 is SMNVEV (reference sequence). The CDR3 region has the DNA TGTGCGAGCAGCGGGGCTGGTGCCCAAGAGACCCAGTACTTC. Its protein is CASSGAGAQETQYF.

This clonotype has a count of ten or more. J is TRBJ2-5 and V is TRBV7-2, with D unclear. CDR1 SGHTA and CDR2 FQGNSA come from the germline V gene. The CDR3 is made up of 13 amino acids. V lost 0 bases and J 4 bases, leaving 6 bases between the germline ends. The CDR3 region has the DNA TGTGCCAGCAGCTTAGCGTCTGGAGAGACCCAGTACTTC. It translates to CASSLASGETQYF.

In its sample, this clonotype was seen many times. The rearrangement uses TRBV6-5 and TRBJ1-6, with D maybe TRBD1 (5 bases). The germline V gene has CDR1 MNHEY and CDR2 SVGAGI. V was clipped by 7 bases and J by 6 bases, with 16 bases between them. The CDR3 extends over 15 amino acids. The CDR3 loop is CASIFGTATNSPLHF. The CDR3 DNA reads as TGTGCCAGCATTTTTGGGACGGCAACTAATTCACCCCTCCACTTT.

This clonotype has ten or more counts. The chain links TRBV10-1 to TRBJ2-3; 12 bases are shared with TRBD2. This CDR3 has 18 residues. The junction had 7 bases not matched to a gene; V was cut back by 3 bases and J by 0 bases. Germline loops: CDR1 WNHNN, CDR2 SYGVQD (reference sequence). CDR3: CASSDPGLAGTSTDTQYF. The CDR3 DNA reads TGCGCCAGCAGTGACCCAGGACTAGCGGGAACTAGCACAGATACGCAGTATTTT.

This rearrangement joins TRBV6-1 to TRBJ2-1; possible D gene TRBD2, 6 bases. Germline CDR1 MNHNS, CDR2 SASEGT. V shed 6 bases and J shed 2 bases, with 11 bases lying between them. CDR3 length: 14 amino acids. CDR3 residues: CASRGGDAYNEQFF. DNA for the CDR3: TGTGCCAGCAGGGGGGGAGACGCCTACAATGAGCAGTTCTTC.

V gene TRBV6-1 combines with J gene TRBJ2-3, with D hard to call. The length of the CDR3 is 13 residues. The germline V and J ends were trimmed by 8 bases and 4 bases, with 13 bases remaining between them. Looked up from germline, CDR1 is MNHNS and CDR2 is SASEGT. The CDR3 loop reads CASQIAVPDTQYF. The CDR3 region has the DNA TGTGCCAGCCAAATAGCTGTCCCAGATACGCAGTATTTT.

Concerning this clonotype: Sequence at one end of the junction differs from germline and may be a read error. The V gene is TRBV27, the J gene TRBJ2-5, with TRBD2 matching over 7 bases. Germline V gives CDR1 MNHEY, CDR2 SMNVEV (reference sequence). There are 16 residues in the CDR3. Here the CDR3 DNA reads TGTGCCTGCAGGGTGAACGGCGGGGGTGGCCAAGAGACGCAGTACTTC. This sequence encodes CACRVNGGGGQETQYF.

This clonotype turned up a few times. The chain joins TRBV6-5 to TRBJ2-1; D may be TRBD1 or TRBD2 (7 bases each). V lost 2 bases and J 5 bases, leaving 10 bases between the germline ends. The CDR3 spans 14 residues. In germline, CDR1 is MNHEY, CDR2 SVGAGI. CDR3 region: CASSYPGGDNEQFF. In DNA form, the CDR3 reads TGTGCCAGCAGTTACCCAGGGGGGGACAATGAGCAGTTCTTC.

Sample share makes this clonotype medium-sized (0.01 to 0.1%). The J gene is TRBJ2-1, the V gene TRBV28; 7 bases map to TRBD2. This CDR3 spans 13 amino acids. Germline V lookup: CDR1 MDHEN, CDR2 SYDVKM. V lost 6 bases to trimming and J lost 6 bases; unmatched junction nucleotides: 5. This chain's CDR3 is CASRRGSGNEQFF. The CDR3 coding sequence is TGTGCCAGCAGGCGCGGGAGTGGCAATGAGCAGTTCTTC.

This sequence joins TRBV6-1 and TRBJ2-2; TRBD2 aligns across 9 bases. The V gene end was trimmed by 6 bases and the J gene end by 16 bases; junction bases not matched to a gene: 24. The CDR3 totals 17 residues. Germline V gene lookup returns CDR1 MNHNS and CDR2 SASEGT. The DNA for the CDR3 is TGTGCCAGCAGCCGGGGGGGCCAAGCGGGGGGCACCGAGGCGCAGTTTTTT. Its translation is CASSRGGQAGGTEAQFF.